The rows below give T cell receptor beta chains drawn from one sample of a study of shared clonotypes between healthy human individuals. TCRdb keeps only in-frame clones here, not all; method: immunoSEQ multiplex PCR. The sample has roughly 2 million clones, roughly 95% seen once; the top ten hold roughly 1%. Sequencing was carried out using naive CD8+ T cells sorted from blood. These TCRs come from a man between 18 and 29 years old in good health. Each CDR3 is given with its conserved first and last residue. A D gene is named only where the DNA matches it firmly. Some rows mark clone size as missing; the rest say once, few, many or name a class of expanded clone.

clone_size,j_call,d_call,cdr3_length,v_call,cdr3_aa,cdr3_nt
NA,TRBJ1-2,TRBD1,16,TRBV4-1,CASSQENQGAGYGYTF,TGCGCCAGCAGCCAGGAGAATCAGGGGGCTGGTTATGGCTACACCTTC
NA,TRBJ2-6,NA,14,TRBV9,CASSEGSGANVLTF,TGTGCCAGCAGCGAGGGGTCTGGGGCCAACGTCCTGACTTTC
NA,TRBJ2-7,NA,13,TRBV7-3,CASSMDGTYEQYF,TGTGCCAGCAGTATGGACGGGACCTACGAGCAGTACTTC
NA,TRBJ2-1,TRBD2,15,TRBV27,CASSTGTSGKNEQFF,TGTGCCAGCAGTACAGGGACTAGCGGGAAAAATGAGCAGTTCTTC
NA,TRBJ2-7,NA,13,TRBV6-5,CASSYAGAYEQYF,TGTGCCAGCAGTTACGCAGGAGCCTACGAGCAGTACTTC
NA,TRBJ2-1,TRBD2,14,TRBV7-9,CASSLAGGPNEQFF,TGTGCCAGCAGCCTAGCGGGAGGGCCCAATGAGCAGTTCTTC
NA,TRBJ1-5,NA,15,TRBV7-9,CASSESGTPNQPQHF,TGTGCCAGCAGCGAGTCCGGGACGCCGAATCAGCCCCAGCATTTT
NA,TRBJ2-3,NA,11,TRBV6-6,CASSLADTQYF,TGTGCCAGCAGTCTCGCAGATACGCAGTATTTT
NA,TRBJ2-5,TRBD2,16,TRBV28,CASRLGLAGLKETQYF,TGTGCCAGCCGTTTGGGACTAGCGGGGCTCAAAGAGACCCAGTACTTC
NA,TRBJ2-7,TRBD1,15,TRBV19,CASSHRDRGPYEQYF,TGTGCCAGTAGCCATCGGGACAGGGGGCCCTACGAGCAGTACTTC
NA,TRBJ2-7,NA,12,TRBV7-9,CASSLQGSEQYF,TGTGCCAGCAGCTTACAGGGTTCCGAGCAGTACTTC
NA,TRBJ1-2,NA,15,TRBV5-6,CASRMEQADPYGYTF,TGTGCCAGCAGGATGGAACAGGCAGATCCCTATGGCTACACCTTC
NA,TRBJ2-3,TRBD2,18,TRBV27,CASSRGLGTSGSTDTQYF,TGTGCCAGCAGTAGGGGGTTGGGGACTAGCGGAAGCACAGATACGCAGTATTTT
NA,TRBJ2-7,NA,13,TRBV5-4,CASSRAGSYEQYF,TGTGCCAGCAGCCGAGCGGGCTCCTACGAGCAGTACTTC
NA,TRBJ2-1,TRBD2,19,TRBV12-5,CASGLVLGVLAGAYNEQFF,TGTGCTAGTGGTTTGGTCTTAGGGGTACTAGCGGGAGCTTACAATGAGCAGTTCTTC
NA,TRBJ1-1,NA,15,TRBV27,CASSPLGVGNTEAFF,TGTGCCAGCAGTCCTCTCGGGGTGGGAAACACTGAAGCTTTCTTT
NA,TRBJ2-3,NA,15,TRBV30,CAWSNAGLSTDTQYF,TGTGCCTGGAGTAACGCTGGGTTAAGCACAGATACGCAGTATTTT
NA,TRBJ2-1,NA,16,TRBV7-9,CASSLGPGLKAYEQFF,TGTGCCAGCAGCTTAGGCCCGGGACTCAAGGCCTATGAGCAGTTCTTC
NA,TRBJ1-3,NA,15,TRBV9,CASSPGGGSGNTIYF,TGTGCCAGCAGTCCCGGGGGGGGCTCTGGAAACACCATATATTTT
NA,TRBJ1-2,TRBD1,14,TRBV6-5,CASSRTGPNYGYTF,TGTGCCAGCAGTCGGACAGGGCCCAACTATGGCTACACCTTC
NA,TRBJ2-5,NA,19,TRBV4-3,CASSQDSLPSSGMQETQYF,TGCGCCAGCAGCCAAGACTCCCTCCCGAGTAGTGGTATGCAAGAGACCCAGTACTTC
NA,TRBJ2-2,NA,15,TRBV6-6,CASSNPQGNTGELFF,TGTGCCAGCAGTAATCCTCAGGGAAACACCGGGGAGCTGTTTTTT
NA,TRBJ1-4,NA,13,TRBV4-1,CASSLRRGEKLFF,TGCGCCAGCAGCCTCAGAAGGGGCGAAAAACTGTTTTTT
NA,TRBJ2-1,TRBD2,15,TRBV27,CASRLGLAGVNEQFF,TGTGCCAGCCGATTGGGACTAGCGGGAGTTAATGAGCAGTTCTTC
few,TRBJ2-5,NA,15,TRBV9,CASSVEGAALETQYF,TGTGCCAGCAGCGTAGAAGGGGCAGCTCTGGAGACCCAGTACTTC
few,TRBJ1-2,TRBD1,16,TRBV27,CASSPREGQETYGYTF,TGTGCCAGCAGTCCCCGGGAGGGACAGGAGACCTATGGCTACACCTTC
NA,TRBJ1-1,NA,14,TRBV27,CASSLQTVGTEAFF,TGTGCCAGCAGTTTACAGACTGTTGGCACTGAAGCTTTCTTT
NA,TRBJ1-1,NA,19,TRBV7-8,CASSLDGRVEWGLPTEAFF,TGTGCCAGCAGCTTAGATGGGCGGGTTGAGTGGGGGCTACCCACTGAAGCTTTCTTT
NA,TRBJ2-7,NA,14,TRBV9,CASSEYGGPYEQYF,TGTGCCAGCAGTGAATACGGGGGTCCCTACGAGCAGTACTTC
NA,TRBJ2-5,TRBD1,13,TRBV10-3,CAISGDRDETQYF,TGTGCCATCAGTGGGGACAGGGATGAGACCCAGTACTTC
NA,TRBJ2-5,NA,15,TRBV7-6,CASSPLYRAQETQYF,TGTGCCAGCAGCCCACTCTACAGGGCCCAAGAGACCCAGTACTTC
NA,TRBJ2-1,NA,16,TRBV4-3,CASSQDGLSSYNEQFF,TGCGCCAGCAGCCAAGATGGCTTGAGCTCCTACAATGAGCAGTTCTTC
NA,TRBJ2-1,TRBD2,17,TRBV11-3,CASSPTASGGLTNEQFF,TGTGCCAGCAGCCCTACGGCTAGCGGGGGTTTGACGAATGAGCAGTTCTTC
NA,TRBJ2-7,NA,16,TRBV7-8,CASSLFGRVPGYEQYF,TGTGCCAGCAGCTTATTTGGCCGGGTCCCAGGGTACGAGCAGTACTTC
NA,TRBJ2-1,NA,14,TRBV7-9,CASSSPARGDEQFF,TGTGCCAGCAGCTCCCCGGCTAGGGGCGATGAGCAGTTCTTC
once,TRBJ1-5,NA,15,TRBV7-8,CASSPDWGLGQPQHF,TGTGCCAGCAGCCCTGACTGGGGTTTAGGTCAGCCCCAGCATTTT